Presented here are 22 T cell receptor beta chains from one specimen sequenced in a study of response to subunit inactivated influenza vaccine. TCRdb reprocessed the RT-PCR reads with MiXCR, giving one entry per CDR3 protein. The sample shows some 850,000 distinct CDR3 sequences, 15% to 20% of them seen only once. This material consisted of PBMCs from blood, taken 4 to 6 days after vaccination. All receptors come from a man aged 50 to 59 who received an inactivated influenza vaccine.

This clonotype was counted between two and nine times. The chain links TRBV10-3 to TRBJ2-6, with 11 bases aligning to TRBD1. V shed 6 bases and J 1 base; nucleotides not matched to a gene: 5. Looked up from germline, CDR1 is ENHRY and CDR2 is SYGVKD. The CDR3 length is 17 residues. CDR3 sequence reads: CAISPGQGGSGANVLTF. The CDR3 DNA follows: TGTGCCATCAGCCCGGGACAGGGGGGTTCTGGGGCCAACGTCCTGACTTTC.

The chain recombines TRBV4-3 with TRBJ2-3; D unclear. The CDR3 is 18 amino acids. Germline assignment: CDR1 LGHNA and CDR2 YSLEER. Deletions cut 1 base from V and 4 bases from J, with 21 bases between. DNA for the CDR3: TGCGCCAGCAGCCAAGGAAATCCCGACATCTACGTCCCAGATACGCAGTATTTT. Protein product: CASSQGNPDIYVPDTQYF.

The chain recombines TRBV4-2 with TRBJ2-1, with TRBD2 identical over 8 bases. This CDR3 region has 16 residues. Trimming at V came to 0 bases and at J to 6 bases, leaving 7 bases not matched to a gene. CDR1 LGHNA and CDR2 YNFKEQ come from the germline V gene. The CDR3 DNA sequence: TGTGCCAGCAGCCAAGAACGTAGCGGGAACACCAATGAGCAGTTCTTC. Protein product: CASSQERSGNTNEQFF.

The sample holds a few counts of this clonotype. The chain is built from TRBV29-1 and TRBJ2-7, with unresolved D. CDR1 is SQVTM and CDR2 is ANQGSEA in the germline V gene. The germline V and J ends were trimmed by 1 base and 5 bases, with 12 bases remaining between them. This CDR3 has 13 residues. For the CDR3, the DNA is TGCAGCGTTGAAGTGGGAACTCACCACGAGCAGTACTTC. Translated: CSVEVGTHHEQYF.

The CDR3: CASSYVLGAGGELFF. The CDR3 coding sequence is TGTGCCAGCAGTTACGTTCTGGGGGCCGGCGGGGAGCTGTTTTTT. This sequence joins TRBV6-5 and TRBJ2-2; TRBD1 might be the D (6 bases). The CDR3 runs to 15 residues. The V end lost 2 bases, the J end lost 7 bases, and 14 bases lay between the germline ends. Germline-derived CDR1 and CDR2 are MNHEY and SVGAGI.

The chain links TRBV20-1 to TRBJ2-3; D call uncertain. CDR3 length: 13 amino acids. Trimming removed 6 bases at V and 1 base at J, with 11 bases between. Germline CDR1 reads DFQATT; CDR2 reads SNEGSKA (reference sequence). The CDR3 spells CSAIVVRTDTQYF. Written as DNA, the CDR3 is TGCAGTGCGATTGTCGTGCGCACAGATACGCAGTATTTT.

The CDR3 region is CASSGTGNEKLFF. CDR3 in DNA: TGTGCCAGCAGTGGGACGGGTAATGAAAAACTGTTTTTT. This chain joins TRBV12-3 or TRBV12-4 and TRBJ1-4; a possible D gene is TRBD1 (5 bases). The CDR3 covers 13 residues. The V and J ends lost 5 bases and 4 bases respectively, with 8 bases between them.

This clonotype turned up a few times. The chain uses TRBV20-1 and TRBJ1-1, with 7 bases identical to TRBD1. Germline assignment: CDR1 DFQATT and CDR2 SNEGSKA (reference sequence). This CDR3 is 16 amino acids long. The ends lost 0 bases at V and 0 bases at J; junction bases unmatched: 7. CDR3 DNA sequence: TGCAGTGCTAGAGATCCACAGGGGTTCATGAACACTGAAGCTTTCTTT. Translation gives CSARDPQGFMNTEAFF.

This chain connects TRBV2 to TRBJ2-7, with D unclear. This CDR3 has 14 amino acids. V was shortened by 3 bases and J by 0 bases, with 9 bases between the two germline ends. In germline, CDR1 is SNHLY, CDR2 FYNNEI. The CDR3 DNA follows: TGTGCCAGCAGTGATTGGTTACCCTCCTACGAGCAGTACTTC. Encoded protein: CASSDWLPSYEQYF.

In this sample, this clonotype turned up many times. The V call is TRBV20-1, the J call TRBJ2-7; 8 bases agree with TRBD1. There are 13 residues in the CDR3. The J segment lost 5 bases and the V segment lost 6 bases, leaving 9 bases of the junction unmatched. Germline CDR1 is DFQATT and CDR2 is SNEGSKA (reference sequence). CDR3 bases: TGCAGTGCGAGATTACAGGGGGTCCACGAGCAGTACTTC. This sequence encodes CSARLQGVHEQYF.

This clonotype was seen a handful of times. The gene calls are TRBV12-3 or TRBV12-4 and TRBJ2-2, with TRBD2 identical over 14 bases. This CDR3 comprises 18 residues. J gave up 2 bases and V 5 bases, and 7 bases lay outside the gene matches. The CDR3, as DNA: TGTGCCAGCAGTAAGGGACTAGCGGGAGCGGGCAACACCGGGGAGCTGTTTTTT. Protein product: CASSKGLAGAGNTGELFF.

The chain combines TRBV7-3 with TRBJ2-1; 11 bases match TRBD2. The germline CDR1 and CDR2 sequences are SGHTA and FQGTGA. After removal of 5 bases from V and 15 bases from J, the junction contained 9 bases not matched to a gene. The CDR3 has 13 residues. DNA of the CDR3: TGTGCCAGCAGCCTCTTAGCGGGAGGGCCTGGGTTCTTC. Amino acids: CASSLLAGGPGFF.

The V gene is TRBV11-2, the J gene TRBJ2-4; 10 positions agree with TRBD1. Germline V gene lookup returns CDR1 SGHAT and CDR2 FQNNGV. CDR3 size: 15 residues. After removal of 4 bases from V and 6 bases from J, the junction contained 6 bases not matched to a gene. The CDR3 DNA follows: TGTGCCAGCAGCTCAGTCCGGGACAGGGGAAACATTCAGTACTTC. As protein: CASSSVRDRGNIQYF. Using reference TRBV11-2 and TRBJ2-4 for the parts outside the CDR3, the full variable domain is EAGVAQSPRYKIIEKRQSVAFWCNPISGHATLYWYQQILGQGPKLLIQFQNNGVVDDSQLPKDRFSAERLKGVDSTLKIQPAKLEDSAVYLCASSSVRDRGNIQYFGAGTRLSVL.

This clonotype was detected only a few times. The chain links TRBV7-2 to TRBJ2-7, with TRBD1 matching 8 bases. Per germline, CDR1 SGHTA and CDR2 FQGNSA. The CDR3 is 14 amino acids. Unmatched junction bases numbered 6, after V lost 5 bases and J lost 3 bases. The CDR3 nucleotides are TGTGCCAGCAGCGACCAGGGGGCGAGCTACGAGCAGTACTTC. Its translation: CASSDQGASYEQYF.

This clonotype appeared many times. The V and J genes are TRBV20-1 and TRBJ2-5; TRBD2 aligns across 12 bases. V gave up 0 bases and J gave up 5 bases; unmatched junction bases: 4. Germline V gene lookup returns CDR1 DFQATT and CDR2 SNEGSKA (reference sequence). This CDR3 has 15 residues. The CDR3 DNA follows: TGCAGTGCTAGAGATAGTACTAGCGGGAGGGAGACCCAGTACTTC. This gives the protein CSARDSTSGRETQYF.

This clonotype was detected only a few times. This chain uses TRBV7-6 with TRBJ2-1; TRBD2 is a possible D gene (6 bases). The CDR3 runs to 16 residues. Germline assignment: CDR1 SGHVS and CDR2 FNYEAQ. V shed 1 base and J shed 2 bases, with 12 bases lying between them. This CDR3 reads CASSLGSSGAYNEQFF. CDR3 in DNA: TGTGCCAGCAGCTTAGGCTCGTCGGGAGCCTACAATGAGCAGTTCTTC.

This rearrangement joins TRBV7-2 to TRBJ1-1; 7 bases are shared with TRBD1. Germline values: CDR1 SGHTA, CDR2 FQGNSA. The V and J ends lost 3 bases and 6 bases, in that order; junction bases with no gene match: 13. The length of the CDR3 is 16 residues. The CDR3 reads CASSFLAGGGSAEAFF. The CDR3 nucleotides read TGTGCCAGCAGCTTCTTGGCAGGGGGAGGTTCTGCTGAAGCTTTCTTT.

The rearrangement joins TRBV3-1 to TRBJ2-3; D is perhaps TRBD2 (6 bases). V was trimmed by 1 base and J by 4 bases, leaving 9 bases between them. Germline V gives CDR1 LGHDT, CDR2 YNNKEL (reference sequence). The CDR3 totals 14 residues. The DNA for the CDR3 is TGTGCCAGCAGCCAAGTGGGGGGATCAGATACGCAGTATTTT. This sequence encodes CASSQVGGSDTQYF.

The rearrangement links TRBV3-1 to TRBJ2-7; 7 bases line up with TRBD2. V lost 0 bases and J lost 3; bases outside the gene matches: 5. Germline-derived CDR1 and CDR2 are LGHDT and YNNKEL (reference sequence). The CDR3 loop spans 15 amino acids. The CDR3 loop reads CASSQDGLAVYEQYF. Written as DNA, the CDR3 is TGTGCCAGCAGCCAAGATGGTCTAGCGGTCTACGAGCAGTACTTC.

This clonotype was counted only a few times. The chain combines TRBV20-1 with TRBJ2-1; 7 bases align to TRBD2. V lost 6 bases to trimming and J lost 10 bases; unmatched junction nucleotides: 18. This CDR3 comprises 15 residues. CDR1 and CDR2 from the germline V gene are DFQATT and SNEGSKA (reference sequence). This chain's CDR3 is CSAPRYAVRGEEQFF. The DNA of the CDR3 is TGCAGTGCGCCCCGTTATGCGGTTCGGGGGGAAGAGCAGTTCTTC.

This clonotype was recorded a few times. The J gene is TRBJ1-1, the V gene TRBV10-3; D not certain. CDR3 size: 14 residues. Germline loops: CDR1 ENHRY, CDR2 SYGVKD. Between the trimmed V and J ends, which lost 6 bases and 8 bases, there was a span of 19 bases. CDR3 sequence reads: CAISPGSPLPEAFF. CDR3 in DNA: TGTGCCATCAGCCCGGGATCACCCCTTCCGGAAGCTTTCTTT.

Many counts were recorded for this clonotype. Mismatch with germline at one junction end may stem from a read error. This sequence joins TRBV5-1 and TRBJ2-7, with D maybe TRBD2 (5 bases). Germline V gives CDR1 SGHRS, CDR2 YFSETQ. This CDR3 is built from 14 residues. The CDR3 here is CASSLAGSSYEQYF. The CDR3 bases are TGTGCCAGCAGCTTGGCGGGTAGCTCCTACGAGCAGTACTTC. Full variable domain (missing parts from reference TRBV5-1 and TRBJ2-7): KAGVTQTPRYLIKTRGQQVTLSCSPISGHRSVSWYQQTPGQGLQFLFEYFSETQRNKGNFPGRFSGRQFSNSRSEMNVSTLELGDSALYLCASSLAGSSYEQYFGPGTRLTVT.